The TCR beta chain described here comes from a study of CD8+ T cells in alopecia areata. Treatment defined: oral pan-JAK inhibitor, 5-10 mg twice daily. Following extraction, RNA underwent reverse transcription to cDNA, which served as the sequencing template. Libraries were prepared by immunoSEQ multiplex PCR; TCRdb keeps only in-frame clonotypes and omits some of them. The top ten clones hold around 30% of a sample with about 120,000 clones, about three fifths of them seen once. In this sample, this clone turned up a few times. This TCR came from a human donor with alopecia areata. The sample in question was CD8+ T cells sorted from blood, obtained at week 4, from a patient treated with tofacitinib.

The CDR3: CSDLDRRVLYGYTF. CDR3 nucleotides: TGCAGCGATCTTGACAGGCGGGTCCTCTATGGCTACACCTTC. The chain uses TRBV29-1 and TRBJ1-2; D possibly corresponds to TRBD1 (6 bases). The germline V gene has CDR1 SQVTM and CDR2 ANQGSEA. V gave up 7 bases and J gave up 4 bases, with 19 bases separating them. This CDR3 contains 14 residues.